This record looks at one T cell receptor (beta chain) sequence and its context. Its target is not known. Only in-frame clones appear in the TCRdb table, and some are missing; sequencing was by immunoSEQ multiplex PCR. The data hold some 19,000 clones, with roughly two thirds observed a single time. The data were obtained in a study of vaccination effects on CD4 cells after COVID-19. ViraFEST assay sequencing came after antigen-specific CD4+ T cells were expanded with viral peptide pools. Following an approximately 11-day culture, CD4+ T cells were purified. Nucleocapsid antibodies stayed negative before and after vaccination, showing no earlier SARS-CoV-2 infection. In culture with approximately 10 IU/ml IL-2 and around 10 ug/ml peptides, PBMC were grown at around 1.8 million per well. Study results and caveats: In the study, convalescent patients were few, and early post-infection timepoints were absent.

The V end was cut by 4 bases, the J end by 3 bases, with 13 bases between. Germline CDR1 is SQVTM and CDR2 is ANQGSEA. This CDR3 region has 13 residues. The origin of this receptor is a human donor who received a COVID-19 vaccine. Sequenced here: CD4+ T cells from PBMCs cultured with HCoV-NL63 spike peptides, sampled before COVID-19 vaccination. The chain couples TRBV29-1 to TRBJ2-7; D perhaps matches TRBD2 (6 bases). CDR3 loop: CSVGVPGVYEQYF. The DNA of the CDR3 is TGCAGCGTTGGGGTGCCGGGAGTCTACGAGCAGTACTTC.